This T cell receptor beta chain was identified in a study of T-cell memory formation after mild COVID-19. Study-wide points: Contracting clones localized mainly to CM and EM when CD4+ and mainly to EMRA when CD8+.

CDR3 size: 14 residues. Germline CDR1 reads SGHRS; CDR2 reads YFSETQ. V lost 1 base and J lost 6, with 14 bases in between. Researchers used 5'RACE with constant-segment primers to make TCR alpha and TCR beta cDNA libraries that carry sample barcodes and UMIs. Using its own MiXCR run on the 5' RACE reads, TCRdb lists one record per CDR3 protein. The data contain about 390,000 distinct CDR3 sequences, approximately 21% of them singletons. With respect to this clonotype: Its target is unknown.

The chain has TRBV5-1 and TRBJ2-7; D perhaps matches TRBD1 (5 bases). The clonotype originates from an adult woman who had mild COVID-19 (a few samples of this study predate the infection). Cell type and time point are not known. Input material: PBMCs or a T cell subset sorted from them (not recorded which). CDR3 protein: CASSLFGQGGEQYF. CDR3 bases: TGCGCCAGCAGCTTGTTCGGGCAGGGCGGCGAGCAGTACTTC. The full variable domain, its missing parts supplied by reference TRBV5-1 and TRBJ2-7, is KAGVTQTPRYLIKTRGQQVTLSCSPISGHRSVSWYQQTPGQGLQFLFEYFSETQRNKGNFPGRFSGRQFSNSRSEMNVSTLELGDSALYLCASSLFGQGGEQYFGPGTRLTVT.